The present T cell receptor beta chain was sequenced within a study of T cell repertoires in cytomegalovirus infection (dated 2019 in TCRdb). Background for the entire study: Donor HLA type was relevant to the analysis, as public TCR beta signatures indicated carriage of CMV infection together with the matching HLA type. What the research found in general, with its limitations: The ex vivo response was dominated by HLA-C-restricted CMV-specific TCR beta clonotypes, which also provided the single most frequent clonotype in two of eight donors. Carriers of CMV infection plus the relevant HLA type were discriminated by the cumulative frequency of public TCR beta family members in the study cohort and in an independent roughly 370-donor cohort.

In the case of this clonotype: Its antigen is not yet known. Within one base of it there is no much larger clone, and no base qualities were kept.

The CDR3 measures 17 amino acids from cysteine to phenylalanine. Kept here is only the CDR3 DNA, which spans 51 bases and is read in frame from base 1. The germline V gene gives CDR1 as MDHEN and CDR2 as SYDVKM. For this chain, trimming is 8 bases at the V end and 1 base at the J end, and the number of junction bases without a gene match is 9. Sequencing relied on an Illumina HiSeq 1500. TCRdb applied fastp at Q25 and MiXCR to the public reads, then kept only in-frame beta chains. Records with the same CDR3 protein are collapsed into one entry carrying the most frequent genes and DNA. This sample comprises hundreds of thousands of distinct CDR3 sequences, roughly a sixth of them detected only once. Around 12% of the sample is in the top ten clones.

The V gene is TRBV28 and the J gene is TRBJ2-6; a stretch of 9 junction bases matches TRBD1. Sequencing used PBMCs. This TCR was sampled from a human donor in good health (CMV status not recorded). Some clones in this sample may be carry-over from other donors' samples. The bases read TGTGCCAGCGGAACCGGGACAGGGTCGTCTGGGGCCAACGTCCTGACTTTC. It translates as CASGTGTGSSGANVLTF.